The 12 T cell receptor beta chains below were found in one sample sequenced in a study of T cell responses to AZD1222 COVID-19 vaccine (dated by TCRdb to the early 2020s). Receptor libraries were prepared by the immunoSEQ multiplex PCR assay. Here the immuneACCESS table is served through TCRdb, limited to in-frame sequences with V and J called. Missing clones are a known gap in these copies; in checked studies unresolved V genes cover under half, and the rest lacks a known reason. The sample table records about 110,000 clones; nearly 90% of these occur just once. The ten largest clones add up to approximately 4.8% of the sample. In the paper's terms, the time point label means: about 28 days (+/-7) after the second vaccine dose. Here the sequenced sample was peripheral blood, taken 28 days after the second AZD1222 dose. Every receptor here comes from an adult who received the AZD1222 COVID-19 vaccine.

This clone was found once. The chain couples TRBV5-8 to TRBJ1-5; a weak D match, TRBD1 (6 bases). Germline CDR1 is SGHTS and CDR2 is YDEGEE. Trimming removed 5 bases at V and 1 base at J, with 19 bases between. The length of the CDR3 is 17 residues. CDR3 in DNA: TGTGCCAGCAGGCCCTCACTACAGGGAGTGAGCAATCAGCCCCAGCATTTT. Its translation is CASRPSLQGVSNQPQHF.

This sequence joins TRBV5-1 and TRBJ2-6; TRBD1 is a possible D gene (6 bases). V was pared by 0 bases and J by 0 bases, with 13 bases between. Per germline, CDR1 SGHRS and CDR2 YFSETQ. The CDR3 sequence is 18 residues long. The CDR3 reads CASSLERQASSGANVLTF. The CDR3 nucleotides are TGCGCCAGCAGCTTGGAGAGACAGGCTTCCTCTGGGGCCAACGTCCTGACTTTC.

The chain couples TRBV28 to TRBJ2-2; 10 nucleotides align to TRBD2. CDR3 size: 19 residues. Looked up from germline, CDR1 is MDHEN and CDR2 is SYDVKM. The ends lost 3 bases at V and 1 base at J; junction bases unmatched: 11. This chain's CDR3 is CASSFIPAGGPGNTGELFF. Here the CDR3 DNA reads TGTGCCAGCAGTTTCATTCCAGCGGGGGGGCCCGGGAACACCGGGGAGCTGTTTTTT.

The chain combines TRBV7-2 with TRBJ1-4; a weak D match, TRBD1 (5 bases). Trimming took off 4 bases at V and 7 bases at J, with 10 bases between the two ends. Germline V gene sequence: CDR1 SGHTA, CDR2 FQGNSA. The CDR3 length is 13 residues. Here the CDR3 DNA reads TGTGCCAGCAGCTCATCTAGGGGTGAAAAACTGTTTTTT. Protein product: CASSSSRGEKLFF.

The gene calls are TRBV12-5 and TRBJ2-7; TRBD2 matches 9 bases. CDR3 size: 14 residues. V shed 1 base, J shed 6 bases, and the junction held 4 bases outside the gene matches. Germline V lookup: CDR1 LGHNT, CDR2 FRNRAP. The CDR3 reads CASGLGGLAFEQYF. The CDR3 DNA follows: TGTGCTAGTGGTTTGGGCGGACTAGCGTTCGAGCAGTACTTC. Supplemented by reference TRBV12-5 and TRBJ2-7, the full variable domain reads DARVTQTPRHKVTEMGQEVTMRCQPILGHNTVFWYRQTMMQGLELLAYFRNRAPLDDSGMPKDRFSAEMPDATLATLKIQPSEPRDSAVYFCASGLGGLAFEQYFGPGTRLTVT.

The J gene is TRBJ2-3, the V gene TRBV5-1; 11 bases are shared with TRBD2. The junction had 6 bases not matched to a gene; V was cut back by 4 bases and J by 2 bases. The CDR3 has 16 amino acids. Germline V gives CDR1 SGHRS, CDR2 YFSETQ. The CDR3 region is CASSGGLAGYTDTQYF. Written as DNA, the CDR3 is TGCGCCAGCAGCGGCGGACTAGCGGGTTACACAGATACGCAGTATTTT.

The chain employs TRBV7-9 and TRBJ1-2; D uncertain. Trimming stripped 5 bases from V and 3 bases from J, with 10 bases between. The germline gives CDR1 SEHNR, CDR2 FQNEAQ (reference sequence). The CDR3 has 13 amino acids. As DNA, the CDR3 is TGTGCCAGCAGCCTCTCTGGTGACTATGGCTACACCTTC. The encoded protein is CASSLSGDYGYTF.

The chain joins TRBV6-5 to TRBJ2-2; D perhaps matches TRBD1 (6 bases). The CDR3 has 13 residues. CDR1 and CDR2 from the germline V gene are MNHEY and SVGAGI. The ends were cut back, 2 bases at V and 5 bases at J, with 6 bases in the middle. Written as DNA, the CDR3 is TGTGCCAGCAGTTACACAGGGACCGGGGAGCTGTTTTTT. This encodes CASSYTGTGELFF.

The genes are TRBV29-1 and TRBJ1-1; D remains ambiguous. Germline V gene data show CDR1 as SQVTM and CDR2 as ANQGSEA. The CDR3 loop spans 8 amino acids. Between the trimmed V and J ends, which lost 5 bases and 11 bases, there was a span of 6 bases. In DNA, the CDR3 is TGCAGCGTTCCGGGTGCTTTCTTT. As protein: CSVPGAFF.

The rearrangement links TRBV11-2 to TRBJ2-1, with 12 positions matching TRBD2. The CDR3 is 15 amino acids. In germline, CDR1 is SGHAT, CDR2 FQNNGV. Losses at the gene ends were 4 bases for V and 9 bases for J; bases not matched to a gene: 7. The CDR3 DNA follows: TGTGCCAGCAGCTCCCGACTAGCGGGGGCGGGTGAGCAGTTCTTC. The encoded protein is CASSSRLAGAGEQFF. Full variable domain (rest looked up from reference TRBV11-2 and TRBJ2-1): EAGVAQSPRYKIIEKRQSVAFWCNPISGHATLYWYQQILGQGPKLLIQFQNNGVVDDSQLPKDRFSAERLKGVDSTLKIQPAKLEDSAVYLCASSSRLAGAGEQFFGPGTRLTVL.

This chain joins TRBV5-8 and TRBJ1-5; 11 bases fit TRBD1. Germline CDR1 SGHTS, CDR2 YDEGEE. The ends lost 5 bases at V and 6 bases at J; junction bases unmatched: 13. The CDR3 sequence is 17 residues long. Written as DNA, the CDR3 is TGTGCCAGCAGAGTTGGGACAGGGGGGTCTAGTAGTCAGCCCCAGCATTTT. Translated: CASRVGTGGSSSQPQHF.

This chain connects TRBV27 to TRBJ2-1; tentatively, D is TRBD1 or TRBD2 (6 bases each). Germline V gene data show CDR1 as MNHEY and CDR2 as SMNVEV (reference sequence). The CDR3 sequence is 12 residues long. V lost 7 bases to trimming and J lost 10 bases, with 14 bases between them. The DNA of the CDR3 is TGTGCCAGCACCCCAGGGGCGGGGGAGCAGTTCTTC. Residues: CASTPGAGEQFF.